This TCR beta chain was sequenced in a study of blood T cell repertoires in COVID-19. Study summary: Both acute and convalescent COVID-19 samples were obtained from the United States, Italy and Spain. PBMCs, B-cell-depleted T cells, or T cells were the source of the cDNA or gDNA that made up the material.

Authors' analysis steps: By means of reference gene primer amplification, nucleated cell counts were estimated. Libraries were prepared by immunoSEQ multiplex PCR; TCRdb keeps only in-frame clonotypes and omits some of them. That table furnishes V, J and clone size, whereas the DNA furnished D and trimming. The data show about 130,000 clones, approximately 84% seen once. The CDR3 has 13 residues. The V gene end was trimmed by 5 bases and the J gene end by 7 bases; junction bases not matched to a gene: 9. CDR1 and CDR2 (germline): SGHRS, YFSETQ. The specimen sequenced was peripheral blood. The V call is TRBV5-1, the J call TRBJ2-7, with 7 bases fitting TRBD1. The TCR sequence derives from a woman older than 75 with acute or convalescent COVID-19. The CDR3 DNA reads TGCGCCAGCAGAGGACAGGACCCTAGGGAGCAGTACTTC. Protein sequence: CASRGQDPREQYF. The entire variable domain, with the rest obtained from reference TRBV5-1 and TRBJ2-7, is as follows: KAGVTQTPRYLIKTRGQQVTLSCSPISGHRSVSWYQQTPGQGLQFLFEYFSETQRNKGNFPGRFSGRQFSNSRSEMNVSTLELGDSALYLCASRGQDPREQYFGPGTRLTVT.